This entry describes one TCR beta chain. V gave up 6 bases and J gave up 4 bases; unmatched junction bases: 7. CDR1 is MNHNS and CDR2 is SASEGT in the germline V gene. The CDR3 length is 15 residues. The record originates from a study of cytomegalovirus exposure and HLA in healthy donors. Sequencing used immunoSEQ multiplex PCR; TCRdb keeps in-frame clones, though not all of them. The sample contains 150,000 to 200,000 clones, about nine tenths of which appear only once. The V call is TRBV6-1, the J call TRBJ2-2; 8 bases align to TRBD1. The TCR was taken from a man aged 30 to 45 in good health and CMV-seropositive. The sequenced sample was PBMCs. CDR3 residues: CASRLTGVITGELFF. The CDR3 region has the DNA TGTGCCAGCAGGCTGACAGGGGTCATCACCGGGGAGCTGTTTTTT.